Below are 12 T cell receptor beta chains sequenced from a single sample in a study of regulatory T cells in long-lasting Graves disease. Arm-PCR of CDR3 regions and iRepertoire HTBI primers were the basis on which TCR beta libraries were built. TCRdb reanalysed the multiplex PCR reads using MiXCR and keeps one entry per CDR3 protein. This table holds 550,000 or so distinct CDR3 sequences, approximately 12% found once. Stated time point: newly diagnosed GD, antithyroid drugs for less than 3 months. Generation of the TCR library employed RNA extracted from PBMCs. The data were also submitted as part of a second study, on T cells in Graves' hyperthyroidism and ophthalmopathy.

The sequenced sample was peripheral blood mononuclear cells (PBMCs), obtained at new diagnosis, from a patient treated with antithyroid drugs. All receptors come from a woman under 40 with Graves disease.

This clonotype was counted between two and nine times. The CDR3 loop is CSASSGQGAEKLFF. CDR3 coding DNA: TGCAGTGCTAGCAGCGGCCAGGGTGCTGAAAAACTGTTTTTT. The chain recombines TRBV20-1 with TRBJ1-4, with D tentatively TRBD1 (5 bases). Trimming pared 3 bases from V and 7 bases from J, leaving 15 bases between. Germline lookup yields CDR1 DFQATT and CDR2 SNEGSKA (reference sequence). This CDR3 contains 14 residues.

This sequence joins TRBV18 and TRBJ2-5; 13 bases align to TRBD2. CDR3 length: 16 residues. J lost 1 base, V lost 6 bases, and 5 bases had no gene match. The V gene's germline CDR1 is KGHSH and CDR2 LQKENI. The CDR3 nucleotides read TGTGCCAGCTCCCCGACTAGCGGGAGGCCCCAAGAGACCCAGTACTTC. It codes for CASSPTSGRPQETQYF.

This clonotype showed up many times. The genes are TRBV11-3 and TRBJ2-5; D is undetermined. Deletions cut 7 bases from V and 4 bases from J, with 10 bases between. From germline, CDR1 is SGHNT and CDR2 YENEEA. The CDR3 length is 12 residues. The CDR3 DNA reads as TGTGCCAGCAATCACCGTGGAGAGACCCAGTACTTC. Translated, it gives CASNHRGETQYF.

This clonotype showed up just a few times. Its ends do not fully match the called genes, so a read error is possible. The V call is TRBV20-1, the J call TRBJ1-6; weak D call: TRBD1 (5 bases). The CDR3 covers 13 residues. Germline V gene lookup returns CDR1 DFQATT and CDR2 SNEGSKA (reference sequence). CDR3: CSAGPRGNSSLHF. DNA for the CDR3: TGCAGTGCTGGACCAAGGGGTAATTCATCCCTCCACTTT.

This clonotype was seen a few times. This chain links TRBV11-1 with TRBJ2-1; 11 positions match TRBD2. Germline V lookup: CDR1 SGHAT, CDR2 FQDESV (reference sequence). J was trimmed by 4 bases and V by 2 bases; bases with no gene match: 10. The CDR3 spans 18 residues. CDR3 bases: TGTGCCAGCAGCTTATCCCTAGCGGGAGGCATAGATTACAATGAGCAGTTCTTC. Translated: CASSLSLAGGIDYNEQFF.

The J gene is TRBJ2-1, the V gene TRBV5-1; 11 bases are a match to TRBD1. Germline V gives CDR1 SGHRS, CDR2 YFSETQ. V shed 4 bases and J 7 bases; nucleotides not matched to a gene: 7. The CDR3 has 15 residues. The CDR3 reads CASSRGQGAANEQFF. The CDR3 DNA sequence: TGCGCCAGCAGCCGTGGACAGGGGGCGGCAAATGAGCAGTTCTTC.

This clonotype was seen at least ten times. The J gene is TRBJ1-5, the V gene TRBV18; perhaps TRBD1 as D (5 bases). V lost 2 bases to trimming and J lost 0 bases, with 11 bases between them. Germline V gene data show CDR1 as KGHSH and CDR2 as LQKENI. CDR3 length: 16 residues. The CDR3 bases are TGTGCCAGCTCACCAGTCCAGGGCAGTAGCAATCAGCCCCAGCATTTT. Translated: CASSPVQGSSNQPQHF.

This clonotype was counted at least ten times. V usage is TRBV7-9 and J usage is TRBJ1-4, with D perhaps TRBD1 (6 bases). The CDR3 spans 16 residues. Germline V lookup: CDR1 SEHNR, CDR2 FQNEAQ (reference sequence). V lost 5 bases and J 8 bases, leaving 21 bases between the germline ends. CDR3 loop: CASSQKRTVEREKLFF. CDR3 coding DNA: TGTGCCAGCAGCCAAAAGAGGACAGTCGAGAGGGAAAAACTGTTTTTT.

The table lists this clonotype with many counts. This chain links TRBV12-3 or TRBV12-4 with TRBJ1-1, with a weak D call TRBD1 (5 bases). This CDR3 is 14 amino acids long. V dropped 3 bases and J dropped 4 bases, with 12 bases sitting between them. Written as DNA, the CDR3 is TGTGCCAGCAGTTTCGGGGCAGTAGGCACTGAAGCTTTCTTT. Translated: CASSFGAVGTEAFF.

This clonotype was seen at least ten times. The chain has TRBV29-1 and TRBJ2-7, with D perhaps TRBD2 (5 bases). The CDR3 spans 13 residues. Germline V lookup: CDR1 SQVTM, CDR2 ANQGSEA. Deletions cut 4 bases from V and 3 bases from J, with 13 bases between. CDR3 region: CSVGKGRDYEQYF. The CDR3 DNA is TGCAGCGTTGGTAAGGGCCGGGACTACGAGCAGTACTTC.

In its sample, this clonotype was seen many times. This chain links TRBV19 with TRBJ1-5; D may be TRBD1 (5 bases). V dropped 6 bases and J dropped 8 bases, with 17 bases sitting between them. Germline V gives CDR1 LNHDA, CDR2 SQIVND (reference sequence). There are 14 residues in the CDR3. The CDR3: CASSKRGGGEPQHF. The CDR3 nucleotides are TGTGCCAGTAGCAAGAGGGGCGGTGGGGAGCCCCAGCATTTT.

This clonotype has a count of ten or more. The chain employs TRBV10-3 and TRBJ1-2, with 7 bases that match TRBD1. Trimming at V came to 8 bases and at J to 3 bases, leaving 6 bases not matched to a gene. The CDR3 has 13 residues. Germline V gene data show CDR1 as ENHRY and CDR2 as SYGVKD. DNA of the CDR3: TGTGCCATCCAACCGGGACAGTACTATGGCTACACCTTC. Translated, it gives CAIQPGQYYGYTF.